Listed below are T cell receptor beta chains from one sample, sequenced in a study of cytomegalovirus exposure and HLA in healthy donors. The data were produced by immunoSEQ multiplex PCR, yet TCRdb's version contains in-frame clones alone and is incomplete. This table holds about 200,000 clones, about 77% found once. The specimen was PBMCs. These receptors were collected from a woman under 40 in good health and CMV-seronegative. Both conserved end residues are part of each CDR3. D genes are given only for firm matches. Not every row has a clone size; where given, it reads once, few, many or a size class.

d_gene: NA
abundance: few
v_gene: TRBV18
j_gene: TRBJ1-4
CDR3nt: TGTGCCAGCTCACCACCGACGGAGGTCAGTCGGAGGGAAAAACTGTTTTTT
CDR3aa: CASSPPTEVSRREKLFF

d_gene: NA
abundance: NA
v_gene: TRBV7-9
j_gene: TRBJ1-1
CDR3nt: TGTGCCAGCAGCTTCCCAGGGTCCACTGAAGCTTTCTTT
CDR3aa: CASSFPGSTEAFF

d_gene: NA
abundance: NA
v_gene: TRBV5-8
j_gene: TRBJ2-1
CDR3nt: TGTGCCAGCAGCTGGGGTCAGGGATCCTACAATGAGCAGTTCTTC
CDR3aa: CASSWGQGSYNEQFF

d_gene: NA
abundance: NA
v_gene: TRBV30
j_gene: TRBJ1-4
CDR3nt: TGTGCCTGGAAGTCCAGGGGAGGGAGGGCTAATGAAAAACTGTTTTTT
CDR3aa: CAWKSRGGRANEKLFF

d_gene: TRBD2
abundance: few
v_gene: TRBV9
j_gene: TRBJ2-1
CDR3nt: TGTGCCAGCAGCGTAGCGGGGGGCTCCTACAATGAGCAGTTCTTC
CDR3aa: CASSVAGGSYNEQFF

d_gene: NA
abundance: NA
v_gene: TRBV5-1
j_gene: TRBJ1-1
CDR3nt: TGCGCCAGCAGAACCTCCGCCTCGGGTACTGAAGCTTTCTTT
CDR3aa: CASRTSASGTEAFF

d_gene: NA
abundance: NA
v_gene: TRBV2
j_gene: TRBJ2-7
CDR3nt: TGTGCCAGCTCGCCTTCCTACGAGCAGTACTTC
CDR3aa: CASSPSYEQYF

d_gene: NA
abundance: NA
v_gene: TRBV2
j_gene: TRBJ2-7
CDR3nt: TGTGCCAGCAGTGAGGGGGGGCTAGCGGCCAGGGTATACGAGCAGTACTTC
CDR3aa: CASSEGGLAARVYEQYF

d_gene: NA
abundance: NA
v_gene: TRBV6-1
j_gene: TRBJ1-2
CDR3nt: TGTGCCAGCAGTGAAGTGTGGAGGGACGGCTATGGCTACACCTTC
CDR3aa: CASSEVWRDGYGYTF

d_gene: NA
abundance: NA
v_gene: TRBV5-1
j_gene: TRBJ2-3
CDR3nt: TGCGCCAGCAGCCCCCGGGGACACCGCACAGATACGCAGTATTTT
CDR3aa: CASSPRGHRTDTQYF

d_gene: NA
abundance: few
v_gene: TRBV7-9
j_gene: TRBJ1-3
CDR3nt: TGTGCCAGCAGCACACAGAACTCTGGAAACACCATATATTTT
CDR3aa: CASSTQNSGNTIYF

d_gene: NA
abundance: few
v_gene: TRBV5-6
j_gene: TRBJ2-5
CDR3nt: TGTGCCAGCAGCCTCCAAGAGACCCAGTACTTC
CDR3aa: CASSLQETQYF

d_gene: TRBD1
abundance: NA
v_gene: TRBV6-5
j_gene: TRBJ2-3
CDR3nt: TGTGCCAGCAGTTACAACAGGGGGCATAGGGATACGCAGTATTTT
CDR3aa: CASSYNRGHRDTQYF

d_gene: TRBD1
abundance: NA
v_gene: TRBV5-1
j_gene: TRBJ2-1
CDR3nt: TGCGCCAGCAGCTCGCAGGGGGCGCCATATGAGCAGTTCTTC
CDR3aa: CASSSQGAPYEQFF

d_gene: NA
abundance: once
v_gene: TRBV7-6
j_gene: TRBJ2-7
CDR3nt: TGTGCCAGCAGCTTCGATCACTTGATTTCCGAGCAGTACTTC
CDR3aa: CASSFDHLISEQYF

d_gene: NA
abundance: NA
v_gene: TRBV5-1
j_gene: TRBJ2-5
CDR3nt: TGCGCCAGCAGCTTGATGGCGGCGAGCCAAGAGACCCAGTACTTC
CDR3aa: CASSLMAASQETQYF

d_gene: NA
abundance: NA
v_gene: TRBV11-2
j_gene: TRBJ1-1
CDR3nt: TGTGCCAGCAGCTCTAACAGGATCCCGGGGGGAGCTTTCTTT
CDR3aa: CASSSNRIPGGAFF

d_gene: NA
abundance: once
v_gene: TRBV6-5
j_gene: TRBJ2-3
CDR3nt: TGTGCCAGCAGGAAGAGAGCGATCACAGATACGCAGTATTTT
CDR3aa: CASRKRAITDTQYF

d_gene: TRBD2
abundance: NA
v_gene: TRBV7-6
j_gene: TRBJ2-1
CDR3nt: TGTGCCAGCAGCCCCGAATACTGGCTAGCGGGAGGCAATGAGCAGTTCTTC
CDR3aa: CASSPEYWLAGGNEQFF

d_gene: TRBD1
abundance: NA
v_gene: TRBV7-9
j_gene: TRBJ1-5
CDR3nt: TGTGCCAGCAGCTCGGACAGGGAACGGAATCAGCCCCAGCATTTT
CDR3aa: CASSSDRERNQPQHF

d_gene: TRBD1
abundance: few
v_gene: TRBV5-8
j_gene: TRBJ2-1
CDR3nt: TGTGCCAGCCCCGGACAGGGGTCAAAAAATGAGCAGTTCTTC
CDR3aa: CASPGQGSKNEQFF

d_gene: NA
abundance: NA
v_gene: TRBV4-1
j_gene: TRBJ2-7
CDR3nt: TGCGCCAGCAGAACCGCACCCGGGGCCTACGAGCAGTACTTC
CDR3aa: CASRTAPGAYEQYF

d_gene: NA
abundance: NA
v_gene: TRBV19
j_gene: TRBJ1-2
CDR3nt: TGTGCCAGTAGTATGGGGAGGGAGCCGTTCCTTAACTATGGCTACACCTTC
CDR3aa: CASSMGREPFLNYGYTF

d_gene: NA
abundance: few
v_gene: TRBV4-1
j_gene: TRBJ2-1
CDR3nt: TGCGCCAGCAGCCAAACTAGTCTCTCCTACAATGAGCAGTTCTTC
CDR3aa: CASSQTSLSYNEQFF

d_gene: TRBD1
abundance: NA
v_gene: TRBV6-1
j_gene: TRBJ2-1
CDR3nt: TGTGCCAGCAGTGAGGACAGGGAAATCGTCGATGAGCAGTTCTTC
CDR3aa: CASSEDREIVDEQFF

d_gene: NA
abundance: NA
v_gene: TRBV15
j_gene: TRBJ2-7
CDR3nt: TGTGCCACCAGCAGAGATCGGAGCGTTTCCTACGAGCAGTACTTC
CDR3aa: CATSRDRSVSYEQYF

d_gene: TRBD2
abundance: NA
v_gene: TRBV5-1
j_gene: TRBJ2-1
CDR3nt: TGCGCCAGCAGCTTGAGGGCAGCGGGAGGGTTGAGTGAGCAGTTCTTC
CDR3aa: CASSLRAAGGLSEQFF

d_gene: NA
abundance: once
v_gene: TRBV5-4
j_gene: TRBJ2-7
CDR3nt: TGTGCCAGCAGCTTTCGTAGCGGCTCCTACGAGCAGTACTTC
CDR3aa: CASSFRSGSYEQYF

d_gene: NA
abundance: NA
v_gene: TRBV2
j_gene: TRBJ1-1
CDR3nt: TGTGCCAGCAGTGAATGGGCAGCCGAAGCTTTCTTT
CDR3aa: CASSEWAAEAFF

d_gene: TRBD1
abundance: NA
v_gene: TRBV6-4
j_gene: TRBJ2-2
CDR3nt: TGTGCCAGCAGCCCGACAGGGTTCAGCACGGTCGGGGAGCTGTTTTTT
CDR3aa: CASSPTGFSTVGELFF

d_gene: TRBD2
abundance: few
v_gene: TRBV6-4
j_gene: TRBJ2-1
CDR3nt: TGTGCCAGCAGTGCACTAGCGGGAGGGTACAATGAGCAGTTCTTC
CDR3aa: CASSALAGGYNEQFF

d_gene: NA
abundance: NA
v_gene: TRBV6-5
j_gene: TRBJ2-5
CDR3nt: TGTGCCAGCAGTCGTTTAGTCCAAGAGACCCAGTACTTC
CDR3aa: CASSRLVQETQYF

d_gene: TRBD1
abundance: NA
v_gene: TRBV27
j_gene: TRBJ1-5
CDR3nt: TGTGCCAGCAGTTTTGGACAGGGTAGCAATCAGCCCCAGCATTTT
CDR3aa: CASSFGQGSNQPQHF

d_gene: TRBD1
abundance: NA
v_gene: TRBV4-1
j_gene: TRBJ2-5
CDR3nt: TGCGCCAGCAGGGGGACAGGGTTCCAAGAGACCCAGTACTTC
CDR3aa: CASRGTGFQETQYF

d_gene: TRBD1
abundance: NA
v_gene: TRBV6-5
j_gene: TRBJ2-3
CDR3nt: TGTGCCAGCAGCTACAGGGGGCGCGGGTCCGATACGCAGTATTTT
CDR3aa: CASSYRGRGSDTQYF

d_gene: TRBD2
abundance: few
v_gene: TRBV5-5
j_gene: TRBJ2-5
CDR3nt: TGTGCCAGCAGCTTGGAGCGGGAGGGAGGTACCCAGTACTTC
CDR3aa: CASSLEREGGTQYF

d_gene: NA
abundance: NA
v_gene: TRBV7-9
j_gene: TRBJ2-7
CDR3nt: TGTGCCAGCATTTCGCCGCGCGCGGGCGAGCAGTACTTC
CDR3aa: CASISPRAGEQYF

d_gene: TRBD1
abundance: NA
v_gene: TRBV29-1
j_gene: TRBJ2-1
CDR3nt: TGCAGCGCCTACAGGGGGAGCAATGAGCAGTTCTTC
CDR3aa: CSAYRGSNEQFF

d_gene: TRBD1
abundance: NA
v_gene: TRBV14
j_gene: TRBJ2-7
CDR3nt: TGTGCCAGCAGCCCCGACAGGGCGAGGACCTACGAGCAGTACTTC
CDR3aa: CASSPDRARTYEQYF

d_gene: TRBD1
abundance: NA
v_gene: TRBV25-1
j_gene: TRBJ2-3
CDR3nt: TGTGCCAGCAGTGCCTCGGACAGGGCAGATACGCAGTATTTT
CDR3aa: CASSASDRADTQYF

d_gene: NA
abundance: NA
v_gene: TRBV9
j_gene: TRBJ2-7
CDR3nt: TGTGCCAGCAGCCCAAGCCAGGGAACCTACGAGCAGTACTTC
CDR3aa: CASSPSQGTYEQYF

d_gene: TRBD2
abundance: NA
v_gene: TRBV7-9
j_gene: TRBJ2-1
CDR3nt: TGTGCCAGCAGCCCCGGACTAGCGGGAGCAGAGCAGTTCTTC
CDR3aa: CASSPGLAGAEQFF

d_gene: NA
abundance: NA
v_gene: TRBV9
j_gene: TRBJ2-2
CDR3nt: TGTGCCAGCAGCGTAGGGCGGAGGGCAAACACCGGGGAGCTGTTTTTT
CDR3aa: CASSVGRRANTGELFF

d_gene: TRBD2
abundance: NA
v_gene: TRBV9
j_gene: TRBJ2-1
CDR3nt: TGTGCCAGCAGCGAGCGGGGGGGATACAATGAGCAGTTCTTC
CDR3aa: CASSERGGYNEQFF

d_gene: TRBD2
abundance: NA
v_gene: TRBV28
j_gene: TRBJ2-4
CDR3nt: TGTGCCAGCAGGGGCGGGAGATACATTCAGTACTTC
CDR3aa: CASRGGRYIQYF

d_gene: NA
abundance: few
v_gene: TRBV6-1
j_gene: TRBJ1-2
CDR3nt: TGTGCCAGCAGTGCCCGGGAGGGGTATGGCTACACCTTC
CDR3aa: CASSAREGYGYTF

d_gene: TRBD2
abundance: NA
v_gene: TRBV28
j_gene: TRBJ2-1
CDR3nt: TGTGCCAGCAGTTCCCAGCGGGAGGAGGACTACAATGAGCAGTTCTTC
CDR3aa: CASSSQREEDYNEQFF

d_gene: TRBD1
abundance: NA
v_gene: TRBV7-3
j_gene: TRBJ2-3
CDR3nt: TGTGCCAGCAGCCTGACCCGGGACAGGGGCGCAGATACGCAGTATTTT
CDR3aa: CASSLTRDRGADTQYF

d_gene: NA
abundance: once
v_gene: TRBV5-1
j_gene: TRBJ1-1
CDR3nt: TGCGCCAGCAGCTTGGCACCCAGGGGTAGCACTGAAGCTTTCTTT
CDR3aa: CASSLAPRGSTEAFF

d_gene: TRBD2
abundance: NA
v_gene: TRBV5-6
j_gene: TRBJ2-1
CDR3nt: TGTGCCAGCAGCTTGGGGACTAGCGCTTACAATGAGCAGTTCTTC
CDR3aa: CASSLGTSAYNEQFF

d_gene: NA
abundance: NA
v_gene: TRBV5-1
j_gene: TRBJ2-7
CDR3nt: TGCGCCAGCAGCTTGCTTCCACAGTCCTACGAGCAGTACTTC
CDR3aa: CASSLLPQSYEQYF

d_gene: NA
abundance: NA
v_gene: TRBV7-8
j_gene: TRBJ2-1
CDR3nt: TGTGCCAGCAGCCGCCTAGTAAAGGATGAGCAGTTCTTC
CDR3aa: CASSRLVKDEQFF

d_gene: TRBD1
abundance: NA
v_gene: TRBV29-1
j_gene: TRBJ2-1
CDR3nt: TGCAGCGTGGACCCGCGGGACAGGGGGCTCAATGAGCAGTTCTTC
CDR3aa: CSVDPRDRGLNEQFF

d_gene: TRBD2
abundance: NA
v_gene: TRBV4-2
j_gene: TRBJ2-1
CDR3nt: TGTGCCAGCAGCACTCGGGGAGCGGGAGTAGGACGGGACAATGAGCAGTTCTTC
CDR3aa: CASSTRGAGVGRDNEQFF

d_gene: TRBD1
abundance: NA
v_gene: TRBV18
j_gene: TRBJ2-5
CDR3nt: TGTGCCAGCTCACCGCTCCGGGGACAGGACCCTAGTGGCAGGGAGACCCAGTACTTC
CDR3aa: CASSPLRGQDPSGRETQYF